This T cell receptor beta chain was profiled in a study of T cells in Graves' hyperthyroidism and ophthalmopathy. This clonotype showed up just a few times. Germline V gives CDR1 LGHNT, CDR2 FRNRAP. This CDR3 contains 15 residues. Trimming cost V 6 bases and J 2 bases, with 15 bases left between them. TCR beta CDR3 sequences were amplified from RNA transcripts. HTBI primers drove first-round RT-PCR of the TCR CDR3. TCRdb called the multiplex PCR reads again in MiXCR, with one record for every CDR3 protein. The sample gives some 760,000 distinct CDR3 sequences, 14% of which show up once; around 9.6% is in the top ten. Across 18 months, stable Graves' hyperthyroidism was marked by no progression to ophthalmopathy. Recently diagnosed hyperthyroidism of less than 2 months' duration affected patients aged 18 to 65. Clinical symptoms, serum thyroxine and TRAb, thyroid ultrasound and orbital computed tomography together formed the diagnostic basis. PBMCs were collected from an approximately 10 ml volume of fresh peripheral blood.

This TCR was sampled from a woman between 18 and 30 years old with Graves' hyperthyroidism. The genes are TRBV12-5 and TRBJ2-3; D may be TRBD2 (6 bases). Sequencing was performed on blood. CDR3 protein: CASGQGLLNTDTQYF. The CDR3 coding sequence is TGTGCTAGTGGCCAGGGACTTCTTAACACAGATACGCAGTATTTT.